Below, one T cell receptor (beta chain) is given with its context. What it recognizes is unknown. TCRdb re-derived calls from the 5' RACE reads in MiXCR, one entry per CDR3 protein. The sample yields around 470,000 distinct CDR3 sequences, around 20% seen once. This sample is drawn from a study of T-cell memory formation after mild COVID-19. Turning to the study itself: The TCR clusters were mostly specific to one donor.

Broader study findings: Still unconfirmed is whether the second-wave clones peaking on day 37 recognized SARS-CoV-2. Day 15 to 85 contracting clones showed balanced CD4/CD8; day 15 to 37 expanders favored CD4+.

The CDR3 loop spans 15 amino acids. Trimming removed 6 bases from V and 0 bases from J; junction bases left unmatched: 5. Per germline, CDR1 SGHAT and CDR2 FQNNGV. Material: PBMCs or a T cell subset sorted from them (not recorded which). The clonotype comes from an adult woman who had mild COVID-19 (a few samples of this study predate the infection). Cell type and time point are not known. The chain has TRBV11-2 and TRBJ2-1; 7 nucleotides align to TRBD2. CDR3 in amino acids: CASRRPSGSYNEQFF. In nucleotides, the CDR3 is TGTGCCAGCAGAAGACCTAGCGGCTCCTACAATGAGCAGTTCTTC.